The next 28 T cell receptor beta chains were all read from a single sample in a study of cytomegalovirus exposure and HLA in healthy donors. The PCR ran on 60 Vbeta and 13 Jbeta primers. The assay was immunoSEQ multiplex PCR, and TCRdb's table has in-frame clones only and misses some. Of 95,000 to 150,000 clones in the sample, 75% were seen once. The sequenced sample consisted of PBMCs. These receptors came from a woman in her thirties or forties in good health and CMV-seropositive.

This clone was recorded a few times. The CDR3 loop reads CASSFGGLNTEAFF. The CDR3 region has the DNA TGTGCCAGCAGCTTCGGAGGTCTGAACACTGAAGCTTTCTTT. V usage is TRBV7-8 and J usage is TRBJ1-1; D not resolved. Germline V gives CDR1 SGHVS, CDR2 FQNEAQ. CDR3 length: 14 amino acids. V was cut by 3 bases and J by 0 bases, with 8 bases left in between.

The V gene is TRBV2, the J gene TRBJ2-2; no firm D call. Trimming pared 8 bases from V and 5 bases from J, leaving 15 bases between. Germline values: CDR1 SNHLY, CDR2 FYNNEI. The CDR3 has 14 amino acids. CDR3 DNA: TGTGCCAGCCTCTTGGGTGACGGGACCGGGGAGCTGTTTTTT. Protein: CASLLGDGTGELFF.

The genes are TRBV9 and TRBJ1-6; TRBD1 matches 7 bases. V shed 3 bases, J shed 7 bases, and the junction held 1 base outside the gene matches. This CDR3 is built from 13 residues. CDR1 is SGDLS, CDR2 YYNGEE, per germline. CDR3 residues: CASSAQGNSPLHF. The DNA for the CDR3 is TGTGCCAGCAGCGCACAGGGGAATTCACCCCTCCACTTT. Full variable domain (outside the CDR3, taken from reference TRBV9 and TRBJ1-6): DSGVTQTPKHLITATGQRVTLRCSPRSGDLSVYWYQQSLDQGLQFLIQYYNGEERAKGNILERFSAQQFPDLHSELNLSSLELGDSALYFCASSAQGNSPLHFGNGTRLTVT.

V is TRBV2 and J is TRBJ2-7, with 10 bases fitting TRBD2. The CDR3 contains 14 residues. The germline V gene has CDR1 SNHLY and CDR2 FYNNEI. With 8 bases clipped from V and 9 bases from J, the junction kept 13 bases outside the gene matches. The CDR3 loop is CASGATGTSVWQYF. CDR3 DNA sequence: TGTGCCAGCGGAGCGACCGGGACTAGCGTCTGGCAGTACTTC.

V usage is TRBV7-8 and J usage is TRBJ1-1; 9 positions match TRBD1. The V and J ends lost 6 bases and 1 base, in that order; junction bases with no gene match: 3. The CDR3 covers 14 residues. Looked up from germline, CDR1 is SGHVS and CDR2 is FQNEAQ. The CDR3 here is CASRKTGGNTEAFF. In DNA, the CDR3 is TGTGCCAGCAGAAAGACAGGGGGGAACACTGAAGCTTTCTTT.

This clone has only one observation. The rearrangement uses TRBV6-5 and TRBJ1-4, with 8 bases matching TRBD1. The CDR3 extends over 14 amino acids. With V trimmed by 6 bases and J by 4 bases, 4 bases remained unmatched. CDR1 and CDR2 from the germline V gene are MNHEY and SVGAGI. As DNA, the CDR3 is TGTGCCAGCAGACGGACAGGGCTTAATGAAAAACTGTTTTTT. Its protein product is CASRRTGLNEKLFF.

There are a few counts of this clone. The rearrangement links TRBV7-9 to TRBJ1-1; 8 bases map to TRBD1. Looked up from germline, CDR1 is SEHNR and CDR2 is FQNEAQ (reference sequence). The CDR3 is 14 amino acids. With V trimmed by 1 base and J by 8 bases, 6 bases remained unmatched. In DNA form, the CDR3 reads TGTGCCAGCAGCTTAGAAGGACAGGGTGTAGAAGCTTTCTTT. Translating it yields CASSLEGQGVEAFF.

This chain joins TRBV29-1 and TRBJ2-1; TRBD2 agrees at 7 bases. From germline, CDR1 is SQVTM and CDR2 ANQGSEA. V dropped 4 bases and J dropped 0; count of bases not matched to a gene: 9. There are 16 residues in the CDR3. The chain's CDR3 is CSVGEISGPSYNEQFF. The DNA for the CDR3 is TGCAGCGTTGGCGAAATTAGCGGGCCCTCCTACAATGAGCAGTTCTTC.

The V and J genes are TRBV9 and TRBJ2-7, with 7 positions matching TRBD2. Germline loops: CDR1 SGDLS, CDR2 YYNGEE. The CDR3 contains 13 residues. V was pared by 4 bases and J by 5 bases, with 6 bases of the junction left unmatched. For the CDR3, the DNA is TGTGCCAGCAGCCTGGGGCGGGGGAACGAGCAGTACTTC. It yields the protein CASSLGRGNEQYF.

The J gene is TRBJ2-7, the V gene TRBV30; 13 positions agree with TRBD2. Germline V gene data show CDR1 as GTSNPN and CDR2 as SVGIG (reference sequence). Trimming at V came to 0 bases and at J to 5 bases, leaving 16 bases not matched to a gene. This CDR3 has 19 amino acids. The DNA of the CDR3 is TGTGCCTGGAGTGTACGTGGCGGGACTAGCGGGGTAGGAGTCCACGAGCAGTACTTC. This sequence encodes CAWSVRGGTSGVGVHEQYF.

This clone was seen more than once but under ten times. J is TRBJ2-7 and V is TRBV4-1; TRBD1 matches 8 bases. The germline gives CDR1 MGHRA, CDR2 YSYEKL. The trim removed 4 bases at V and 3 bases at J, leaving 5 bases unmatched. CDR3 length equals 14 residues. CDR3 sequence reads: CASSPRQGFYEQYF. CDR3 nucleotides: TGCGCCAGCAGCCCAAGACAGGGGTTCTACGAGCAGTACTTC.

The rearrangement links TRBV29-1 to TRBJ1-1, with D maybe TRBD1 (6 bases). Per the germline V gene, CDR1 is SQVTM and CDR2 is ANQGSEA. V was shortened by 7 bases and J by 5 bases, with 14 bases between the two germline ends. There are 12 residues in the CDR3. The CDR3 protein is CSASGESTEAFF. The CDR3 DNA follows: TGCAGCGCCTCAGGGGAATCGACTGAAGCTTTCTTT.

This clone has a handful of counts. This chain joins TRBV4-3 and TRBJ2-2; possibly TRBD2 for D (5 bases). Trimming removed 4 bases at V and 4 bases at J, with 10 bases between. The CDR3 is 14 residues long. The germline V gene has CDR1 LGHNA and CDR2 YSLEER. CDR3 residues: CASSPLAGTGELFF. The CDR3 DNA reads TGCGCCAGCAGCCCTCTAGCTGGCACCGGGGAGCTGTTTTTT.

The J gene is TRBJ2-3, the V gene TRBV6-1, with 9 bases fitting TRBD2. Germline loops: CDR1 MNHNS, CDR2 SASEGT. The ends lost 1 base at V and 5 bases at J; junction bases unmatched: 7. The CDR3 is made up of 16 amino acids. Written as DNA, the CDR3 is TGTGCCAGCAGTGAAGGGGCGGGGGGGCCCGGAGATACGCAGTATTTT. It codes for CASSEGAGGPGDTQYF.

The CDR3 is CASSSNPRQGLYF. The CDR3, as DNA: TGTGCCAGCAGCTCCAACCCGCGACAGGGATTGTACTTC. The rearrangement links TRBV7-3 to TRBJ2-7; the match to TRBD1 covers 7 bases. Germline values: CDR1 SGHTA, CDR2 FQGTGA. The CDR3 loop spans 13 amino acids. Trimming cost V 4 bases and J 12 bases; bases outside gene matches: 12.

The chain is built from TRBV28 and TRBJ2-3; 7 nucleotides align to TRBD2. Per the germline V gene, CDR1 is MDHEN and CDR2 is SYDVKM. The trim removed 6 bases at V and 4 bases at J, leaving 13 bases unmatched. This CDR3 contains 16 residues. The CDR3 here is CASSSPRRERADTQYF. CDR3 DNA sequence: TGTGCCAGCAGCTCCCCTCGGCGGGAGCGCGCAGATACGCAGTATTTT.

The chain has TRBV9 and TRBJ2-2, with 7 bases fitting TRBD2. Germline V gene data show CDR1 as SGDLS and CDR2 as YYNGEE. The CDR3 totals 13 residues. V shed 6 bases and J 2 bases; nucleotides not matched to a gene: 1. As DNA, the CDR3 is TGTGCCAGCACGGGGGGTAACACCGGGGAGCTGTTTTTT. This gives the protein CASTGGNTGELFF. Drawing the rest from reference TRBV9 and TRBJ2-2, the complete variable domain is DSGVTQTPKHLITATGQRVTLRCSPRSGDLSVYWYQQSLDQGLQFLIQYYNGEERAKGNILERFSAQQFPDLHSELNLSSLELGDSALYFCASTGGNTGELFFGEGSRLTVL.

The CDR3 sequence is CAWSSTGGLRGEAFF. CDR3 coding DNA: TGTGCCTGGAGTAGTACAGGGGGCCTTAGGGGTGAAGCTTTCTTT. The chain combines TRBV30 with TRBJ1-1, with 9 bases lining up with TRBD1. The germline V gene encodes CDR1 GTSNPN and CDR2 SVGIG (reference sequence). V lost 2 bases to trimming and J lost 7 bases; unmatched junction nucleotides: 11. This CDR3 is built from 15 residues.

CDR3 sequence: CSVVGLMNTEAFF. For the CDR3, the DNA is TGCAGCGTTGTAGGACTAATGAACACTGAAGCTTTCTTT. The chain combines TRBV29-1 with TRBJ1-1; D remains unclear. Germline V gene lookup returns CDR1 SQVTM and CDR2 ANQGSEA. The CDR3 extends over 13 amino acids. V was pared by 4 bases and J by 0 bases, with 9 bases between.

The J gene is TRBJ1-1, the V gene TRBV6-1, with 9 bases lining up with TRBD1. Germline lookup yields CDR1 MNHNS and CDR2 SASEGT. V lost 1 base to trimming and J lost 0 bases; unmatched junction nucleotides: 6. The CDR3 spans 17 residues. CDR3 loop: CASSEETRTGVNTEAFF. The CDR3 nucleotides are TGTGCCAGCAGTGAAGAAACTAGGACAGGGGTGAACACTGAAGCTTTCTTT.

There are a few counts of this clone. The chain is built from TRBV27 and TRBJ2-7; 10 nucleotides match TRBD2. V gave up 5 bases and J gave up 7 bases; unmatched junction bases: 8. The CDR3 runs to 14 residues. Germline CDR1 and CDR2: MNHEY and SMNVEV (reference sequence). CDR3 DNA: TGTGCCAGCAGTCCTCTAGCGGGAGTGGGGGAGCAGTACTTC. Translated, it gives CASSPLAGVGEQYF.

This chain links TRBV7-3 with TRBJ2-2; D gene unclear. V lost 1 base to trimming and J lost 5 bases, with 5 bases between them. Germline CDR1 reads SGHTA; CDR2 reads FQGTGA. The CDR3 sequence is 13 residues long. The CDR3 nucleotides read TGTGCCAGCAGCTTAAGCACAACCGGGGAGCTGTTTTTT. As protein: CASSLSTTGELFF.

The genes are TRBV7-9 and TRBJ2-1, with TRBD1 matching 8 bases. The length of the CDR3 is 15 residues. In germline, CDR1 is SEHNR, CDR2 FQNEAQ (reference sequence). After removal of 5 bases from V and 7 bases from J, the junction contained 10 bases not matched to a gene. This CDR3 is CASSPKDRAPNEQFF. The CDR3 bases are TGTGCCAGCAGCCCTAAGGACAGGGCCCCTAATGAGCAGTTCTTC.

V usage is TRBV27 and J usage is TRBJ2-3; 9 nucleotides line up with TRBD2. Looked up from germline, CDR1 is MNHEY and CDR2 is SMNVEV (reference sequence). The CDR3 extends over 15 amino acids. After removal of 7 bases from V and 2 bases from J, the junction contained 7 bases not matched to a gene. CDR3 loop: CASTSWTSVTDTQYF. Here the CDR3 DNA reads TGTGCCAGCACATCTTGGACTAGCGTCACAGATACGCAGTATTTT.

This chain connects TRBV7-9 to TRBJ2-3; 10 nucleotides match TRBD2. The CDR3 extends over 16 amino acids. Trimming at V came to 0 bases and at J to 2 bases, leaving 2 bases not matched to a gene. In germline, CDR1 is SEHNR, CDR2 FQNEAQ (reference sequence). CDR3 coding DNA: TGTGCCAGCAGCTTAGCTAGCGGGGGGAACACAGATACGCAGTATTTT. Amino acids: CASSLASGGNTDTQYF.

The chain has TRBV6-1 and TRBJ1-5; possible D gene TRBD1, 6 bases. V was pared by 4 bases and J by 0 bases, with 7 bases between. CDR3 length equals 14 residues. Per the germline V gene, CDR1 is MNHNS and CDR2 is SASEGT. CDR3 in amino acids: CASSAGDSNQPQHF. CDR3 coding DNA: TGTGCCAGCAGTGCAGGGGATAGCAATCAGCCCCAGCATTTT.

The rearrangement links TRBV7-3 to TRBJ2-5; 7 bases line up with TRBD2. The CDR3 contains 14 residues. CDR1 is SGHTA, CDR2 FQGTGA, per germline. V lost 5 bases, J lost 6 bases, and 9 bases stayed unmatched. CDR3 sequence (DNA): TGTGCCAGCAGCCCCCTGGGGGGGATAAAGACCCAGTACTTC. This codes for CASSPLGGIKTQYF. Filled out from reference TRBV7-3 and TRBJ2-5, the complete variable domain reads GAGVSQTPSNKVTEKGKYVELRCDPISGHTALYWYRQSLGQGPEFLIYFQGTGAADDSGLPNDRFFAVRPEGSVSTLKIQRTERGDSAVYLCASSPLGGIKTQYFGPGTRLLVL.

The chain recombines TRBV29-1 with TRBJ1-4; D not resolved. Germline values: CDR1 SQVTM, CDR2 ANQGSEA. CDR3 length: 13 amino acids. V lost 2 bases to trimming and J lost 12 bases, with 16 bases between them. The CDR3, as DNA: TGCAGCGTTGAAACGCAGGAAGCGGCGGAACTGTTTTTT. It encodes CSVETQEAAELFF.